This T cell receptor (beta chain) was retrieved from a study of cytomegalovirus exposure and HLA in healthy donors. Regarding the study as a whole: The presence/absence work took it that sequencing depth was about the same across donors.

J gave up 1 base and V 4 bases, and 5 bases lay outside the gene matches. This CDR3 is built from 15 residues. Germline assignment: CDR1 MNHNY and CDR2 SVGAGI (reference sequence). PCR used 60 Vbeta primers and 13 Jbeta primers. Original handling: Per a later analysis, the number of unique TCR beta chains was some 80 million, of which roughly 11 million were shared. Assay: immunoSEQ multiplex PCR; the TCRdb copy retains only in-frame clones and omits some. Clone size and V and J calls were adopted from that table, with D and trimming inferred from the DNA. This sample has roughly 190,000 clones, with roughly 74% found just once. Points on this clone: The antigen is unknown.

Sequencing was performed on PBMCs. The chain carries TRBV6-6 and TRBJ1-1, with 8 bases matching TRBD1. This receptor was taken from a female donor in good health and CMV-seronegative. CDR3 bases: TGTGCCAGCAGTTCTGGACAGGGCACGAACACTGAAGCTTTCTTT. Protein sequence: CASSSGQGTNTEAFF.